The 9 T cell receptor beta chains reported below all come from one sample, sequenced in a study of cytomegalovirus exposure and HLA in healthy donors. PCR involved 60 Vbeta and 13 Jbeta primers. Libraries were prepared by immunoSEQ multiplex PCR; TCRdb keeps only in-frame clonotypes and omits some of them. This sample lists tens of thousands of clones; its ten largest clones have around 3.8%. The source material was PBMCs. The receptors were gathered from a female donor in good health and CMV-seropositive.

The chain combines TRBV14 with TRBJ2-7; 10 nucleotides match TRBD2. Germline-derived CDR1 and CDR2 are SGHDN and FVKESK. V shed 2 bases, J shed 2 bases, and the junction held 3 bases outside the gene matches. This CDR3 is built from 15 residues. The CDR3 loop reads CASSQRGTSAYEQYF. The CDR3 region has the DNA TGTGCCAGCAGCCAAAGGGGGACTAGCGCCTACGAGCAGTACTTC.

The rearrangement uses TRBV2 and TRBJ1-2; maybe TRBD1 (6 bases). The CDR3 runs to 12 residues. Germline loops: CDR1 SNHLY, CDR2 FYNNEI. Trimming removed 5 bases from V and 6 bases from J, with 10 bases in between. CDR3 bases: TGTGCCAGCAGTTACAGGGCTGATGGCTACACCTTC. This gives the protein CASSYRADGYTF.

The chain links TRBV19 to TRBJ1-1, with D tentatively TRBD1 (5 bases). The CDR3 loop spans 10 amino acids. V shed 5 bases and J shed 9 bases, with 7 bases lying between them. Looked up from germline, CDR1 is LNHDA and CDR2 is SQIVND (reference sequence). This chain's CDR3 is CASSQGKAFF. The CDR3 coding sequence is TGTGCCAGTAGTCAGGGAAAAGCTTTCTTT.

The chain carries TRBV7-9 and TRBJ2-7; TRBD1 might be the D (5 bases). CDR1 is SEHNR, CDR2 FQNEAQ, per germline (reference sequence). Trimming removed 5 bases from V and 5 bases from J, with 16 bases in between. The CDR3 runs 14 residues. The CDR3, as DNA: TGTGCCAGCAGCCCGCCCAGGGTTCGGGACGAGCAGTACTTC. This gives the protein CASSPPRVRDEQYF. Together with reference TRBV7-9 and TRBJ2-7, the CDR3 gives the full variable domain: DTGVSQNPRHKITKRGQNVTFRCDPISEHNRLYWYRQTLGQGPEFLTYFQNEAQLEKSRLLSDRFSAERPKGSFSTLEIQRTEQGDSAMYLCASSPPRVRDEQYFGPGTRLTVT.

The J gene is TRBJ2-3, the V gene TRBV19, with 11 bases aligning to TRBD2. V was pared by 8 bases and J by 5 bases, with 6 bases of the junction left unmatched. The germline CDR1 and CDR2 sequences are LNHDA and SQIVND (reference sequence). The CDR3 covers 14 residues. The CDR3 sequence is CASFSGGAGDTQYF. CDR3 coding DNA: TGTGCCAGTTTTAGCGGGGGGGCCGGAGATACGCAGTATTTT. The variable domain in full, with the rest retrieved from reference TRBV19 and TRBJ2-3, is DGGITQSPKYLFRKEGQNVTLSCEQNLNHDAMYWYRQDPGQGLRLIYYSQIVNDFQKGDIAEGYSVSREKKESFPLTVTSAQKNPTAFYLCASFSGGAGDTQYFGPGTRLTVL.

The rearrangement uses TRBV18 and TRBJ2-1; the D gene is possibly TRBD1 (6 bases). Trimming took off 6 bases at V and 7 bases at J, with 13 bases between the two ends. CDR1 is KGHSH, CDR2 LQKENI, per germline. CDR3 size: 13 residues. DNA of the CDR3: TGTGCCAGCTCCTCAGGGGCACGGAATGAGCAGTTCTTC. Translating gives CASSSGARNEQFF.

CDR3: CASRPFGGAWEQYF. The DNA of the CDR3 is TGTGCCAGCAGGCCGTTTGGGGGCGCATGGGAGCAGTACTTC. The rearrangement uses TRBV5-6 and TRBJ2-7; TRBD1 is a possible D gene (6 bases). The CDR3 has 14 residues. Germline V gene data show CDR1 as SGHDT and CDR2 as YYEEEE. Trimming left V 5 bases short and J 7 bases short, with 19 bases between. Complete variable domain (other parts from reference TRBV5-6 and TRBJ2-7): DAGVTQSPTHLIKTRGQQVTLRCSPKSGHDTVSWYQQALGQGPQFIFQYYEEEERQRGNFPDRFSGHQFPNYSSELNVNALLLGDSALYLCASRPFGGAWEQYFGPGTRLTVT.

The chain employs TRBV9 and TRBJ2-1; TRBD2 matches at 7 bases. CDR3 length: 16 residues. Germline loops: CDR1 SGDLS, CDR2 YYNGEE. With 3 bases clipped from V and 0 bases from J, the junction kept 6 bases outside the gene matches. The CDR3 protein is CASSGTSVSSYNEQFF. The CDR3 nucleotides are TGTGCCAGCAGCGGAACTAGCGTCAGCTCCTACAATGAGCAGTTCTTC.

V usage is TRBV10-2 and J usage is TRBJ2-7; possibly TRBD1 for D (6 bases). Germline CDR1 and CDR2: WSHSY and SAAADI. V was pared by 4 bases and J by 1 base, with 8 bases between. The CDR3 runs to 13 residues. CDR3 sequence: CASSGTVSYEQYF. The CDR3, as DNA: TGCGCCAGCAGTGGGACAGTTTCCTACGAGCAGTACTTC.